Each of the 21 T cell receptor beta chains below was sequenced from the same sample in a study of CD8 T cells in Susac syndrome. 0.5 to 1 ug RNA was reverse transcribed with random hexamers. MiXCR, applied by TCRdb to the immunoSEQ multiplex PCR reads, yields one record per CDR3 protein. The sample holds approximately 150,000 distinct CDR3 sequences, 92% seen once. Input material: CD4+ T cells from PBMCs. Receptor source: a human donor in good health.

The V call is TRBV6-2 or TRBV6-3, the J call TRBJ2-7; D gene unclear. Looked up from germline, CDR1 is MNHEY and CDR2 is SVGEGT. Trimming stripped 3 bases from V and 2 bases from J, with 8 bases between. This CDR3 contains 13 residues. This CDR3 is CASSYTGTYEQYF. The CDR3 DNA sequence: TGTGCCAGCAGTTATACCGGTACCTACGAGCAGTACTTC.

The rearrangement uses TRBV18 and TRBJ2-1; D unclear. Looked up from germline, CDR1 is KGHSH and CDR2 is LQKENI. Trimming cost V 0 bases and J 0 bases, with 9 bases left between them. The CDR3 length is 16 residues. CDR3 protein: CASSPPLRSSYNEQFF. The DNA for the CDR3 is TGTGCCAGCTCACCACCCTTGCGGAGCTCCTACAATGAGCAGTTCTTC.

The chain carries TRBV29-1 and TRBJ2-5; D remains unclear. Germline values: CDR1 SQVTM, CDR2 ANQGSEA. The CDR3 length is 13 residues. Trimming left V 0 bases short and J 5 bases short, with 10 bases between. The CDR3 nucleotides are TGCAGCGTTGAAGATGGAACATGGGAGACCCAGTACTTC. Protein sequence: CSVEDGTWETQYF.

The chain is built from TRBV11-2 and TRBJ2-7; the D call may be TRBD1 or TRBD2 (5 bases each). Germline V lookup: CDR1 SGHAT, CDR2 FQNNGV. The V and J ends lost 1 base and 0 bases respectively, with 10 bases between them. The CDR3 has 15 amino acids. The CDR3 DNA reads as TGTGCCAGCAGCTTAGCCCGGGACCTCTCCTACGAGCAGTACTTC. It encodes CASSLARDLSYEQYF.

The chain carries TRBV24-1 and TRBJ2-5, with unresolved D. The CDR3 length is 13 residues. V gave up 3 bases and J gave up 4 bases, with 8 bases separating them. Looked up from germline, CDR1 is KGHDR and CDR2 is SFDVKD. The CDR3 loop reads CATSDPPLETQYF. The CDR3, as DNA: TGTGCCACCAGTGATCCCCCGTTAGAGACCCAGTACTTC.

The chain has TRBV6-6 and TRBJ2-7, with 8 bases identical to TRBD1. J lost 4 bases, V lost 5 bases, and 10 bases had no gene match. Germline values: CDR1 MNHNY, CDR2 SVGAGI (reference sequence). This CDR3 has 15 residues. For the CDR3, the DNA is TGTGCCAGCAGTAGCACAGGGGGTGGGGCATACGAGCAGTACTTC. This sequence encodes CASSSTGGGAYEQYF.

This clonotype showed up just once. The chain carries TRBV7-9 and TRBJ1-1; weak D call: TRBD1 (5 bases). CDR1 is SEHNR and CDR2 is FQNEAQ in the germline V gene (reference sequence). V lost 6 bases and J 1 base, leaving 12 bases between the germline ends. The CDR3 extends over 14 amino acids. CDR3 nucleotide sequence: TGTGCCAGCAGTCCCAGTGGGACGAACACTGAAGCTTTCTTT. It codes for CASSPSGTNTEAFF.

V is TRBV12-3 or TRBV12-4 and J is TRBJ2-1; no clear D gene. V gave up 2 bases and J gave up 0 bases, with 11 bases separating them. CDR3 length equals 16 residues. The CDR3 bases are TGTGCCAGCAGTTTATATGGAGCGAGCTCCTACAATGAGCAGTTCTTC. Translation: CASSLYGASSYNEQFF.

CDR3 in amino acids: CASSSRGARETQYF. CDR3 DNA sequence: TGTGCCAGCAGCTCAAGGGGGGCCCGGGAGACCCAGTACTTC. This chain links TRBV7-2 with TRBJ2-5, with D perhaps assigned TRBD1 or TRBD2 (6 bases each). The germline CDR1 and CDR2 sequences are SGHTA and FQGNSA. This CDR3 comprises 14 residues. V was pared by 4 bases and J by 5 bases, with 14 bases between. The variable domain in full, completed from reference TRBV7-2 and TRBJ2-5, reads GAGVSQSPSNKVTEKGKDVELRCDPISGHTALYWYRQSLGQGLEFLIYFQGNSAPDKSGLPSDRFSAERTGGSVSTLTIQRTQQEDSAVYLCASSSRGARETQYFGPGTRLLVL.

The chain uses TRBV30 and TRBJ2-7, with TRBD2 matching 9 bases. The CDR3 runs 14 residues. Germline V gives CDR1 GTSNPN, CDR2 SVGIG (reference sequence). V gave up 4 bases and J gave up 3 bases; unmatched junction bases: 7. CDR3 sequence: CAWKRSGSGYEQYF. CDR3 in DNA: TGTGCCTGGAAGCGTAGCGGGAGCGGCTACGAGCAGTACTTC.

J is TRBJ2-5 and V is TRBV5-1; the D is unclear. The CDR3 is 14 amino acids. V lost 1 base to trimming and J lost 4 bases, with 11 bases between them. In germline, CDR1 is SGHRS, CDR2 YFSETQ. The CDR3 protein is CASSLLNPGETQYF. The CDR3 coding sequence is TGCGCCAGCAGCTTGTTAAATCCGGGAGAGACCCAGTACTTC.

The rearrangement links TRBV6-2 or TRBV6-3 to TRBJ1-5, with 9 bases aligning to TRBD1. CDR1 is MNHEY and CDR2 is SVGEGT in the germline V gene. The CDR3 has 20 residues. J gave up 4 bases and V 0 bases, and 16 bases lay outside the gene matches. The chain's CDR3 is CASSYSRTGQGLGLNQPQHF. In DNA form, the CDR3 reads TGTGCCAGCAGTTACTCGAGAACGGGACAGGGACTGGGGTTAAATCAGCCCCAGCATTTT.

The V call is TRBV29-1, the J call TRBJ2-5; 7 nucleotides match TRBD2. Germline trimming cut 4 bases from V and 2 bases from J; bases unmatched to any gene: 7. Germline assignment: CDR1 SQVTM and CDR2 ANQGSEA. This CDR3 is 14 amino acids long. The CDR3 coding sequence is TGCAGCGTTGGGGAGGGAGTGGGGCAAGAGACCCAGTACTTC. Protein sequence: CSVGEGVGQETQYF.

The gene calls are TRBV20-1 and TRBJ2-3; no reliable D call. The CDR3 totals 14 residues. V was trimmed by 3 bases and J by 2 bases, leaving 12 bases between them. Germline CDR1 is DFQATT and CDR2 is SNEGSKA (reference sequence). CDR3 protein: CSASLSLDTDTQYF. For the CDR3, the DNA is TGCAGTGCTAGTCTTAGCCTTGACACAGATACGCAGTATTTT.

The chain links TRBV29-1 to TRBJ1-5; no clear D. Trimming pared 6 bases from V and 4 bases from J, leaving 7 bases between. CDR1 is SQVTM, CDR2 ANQGSEA, per germline. This CDR3 is 11 amino acids long. CDR3 coding DNA: TGCAGCGTAGGAGAGAATCAGCCCCAGCATTTT. This gives the protein CSVGENQPQHF.

The V gene is TRBV29-1, the J gene TRBJ1-1; TRBD1 is a possible D gene (5 bases). V lost 4 bases and J lost 7, with 16 bases in between. Germline-derived CDR1 and CDR2 are SQVTM and ANQGSEA. CDR3 length: 13 amino acids. The CDR3 is CSVGPSGGNEAFF. The CDR3 region has the DNA TGCAGCGTTGGACCTTCGGGGGGAAATGAAGCTTTCTTT.

The chain links TRBV5-1 to TRBJ2-2; D gene unclear. The V end was cut by 4 bases, the J end by 7 bases, with 8 bases between. Germline lookup yields CDR1 SGHRS and CDR2 YFSETQ. The CDR3 spans 12 residues. DNA of the CDR3: TGCGCCAGCAGCCTGGGCGGCGGGGAGCTGTTTTTT. Its protein is CASSLGGGELFF.

In this sample, this clonotype turned up once. The rearrangement uses TRBV9 and TRBJ2-1; D gene uncertain. Germline lookup yields CDR1 SGDLS and CDR2 YYNGEE. CDR3 length equals 13 residues. V dropped 4 bases and J dropped 9 bases, with 14 bases sitting between them. CDR3 sequence reads: CASSNPLSPEQFF. DNA of the CDR3: TGTGCCAGCAGCAACCCCCTCAGTCCTGAGCAGTTCTTC.

This chain connects TRBV6-2 or TRBV6-3 to TRBJ2-3, with unresolved D. Trimming stripped 2 bases from V and 2 bases from J, with 8 bases between. Germline assignment: CDR1 MNHEY and CDR2 SVGEGT. This CDR3 is built from 14 residues. The CDR3 loop is CASSYRLTTDTQYF. The CDR3 DNA follows: TGTGCCAGCAGTTACCGTCTGACCACAGATACGCAGTATTTT.

This clonotype is a singleton in its sample. V and J are TRBV7-2 and TRBJ2-2; 12 bases agree with TRBD1. This CDR3 has 18 amino acids. Germline CDR1 is SGHTA and CDR2 is FQGNSA. V lost 5 bases to trimming and J lost 4 bases; unmatched junction nucleotides: 11. CDR3 DNA sequence: TGTGCCAGCAGCCCGCCACGGGGACAGGGGGCAGTCACCGGGGAGCTGTTTTTT. This translates into CASSPPRGQGAVTGELFF.

The chain has TRBV5-1 and TRBJ2-7; D gene uncertain. This CDR3 spans 13 amino acids. Trimming took off 1 base at V and 2 bases at J, with 7 bases between the two ends. Germline CDR1 SGHRS, CDR2 YFSETQ. CDR3 loop: CASSLRSAYEQYF. In nucleotides, the CDR3 is TGCGCCAGCAGCTTGAGGTCAGCCTACGAGCAGTACTTC.